The 20 T cell receptor beta chains in this list originate from one sample, sequenced in a study of glioma-infiltrating T cells. The iRepertoire nested amplicon-rescue multiplex PCR amplified TCR alpha and beta CDR3s from RNA. One entry per CDR3 protein results from TCRdb running MiXCR on the multiplex PCR reads. The sample yields 300,000 to 400,000 distinct CDR3 sequences, about two fifths seen once. The sample consisted of glioma tissue, nonneoplastic brain tissue, or PBMCs (not recorded which). All receptors derive from a human donor with low-grade glioma or glioblastoma, undergoing nonglioma brain surgery, or in good health (not recorded which).

This clonotype was recorded once. This chain uses TRBV14 with TRBJ2-7, with TRBD2 matching over 8 bases. CDR3 length: 14 residues. In germline, CDR1 is SGHDN, CDR2 FVKESK. V lost 2 bases and J lost 3; bases outside the gene matches: 3. CDR3 protein: CASSQSGGLYEQYF. CDR3 nucleotides: TGTGCCAGCAGCCAATCGGGGGGGCTCTACGAGCAGTACTTC.

V gene TRBV20-1 combines with J gene TRBJ1-1, with TRBD1 as a possible D gene (5 bases). CDR3 size: 14 residues. V lost 0 bases and J 3 bases, leaving 11 bases between the germline ends. Germline lookup yields CDR1 DFQATT and CDR2 SNEGSKA (reference sequence). For the CDR3, the DNA is TGCAGTGCTAGAGATCGTATGGGGGACACTGAAGCTTTCTTT. Amino acid sequence: CSARDRMGDTEAFF.

The rearrangement uses TRBV7-9 and TRBJ1-5; a weak D match, TRBD1 (5 bases). Per the germline V gene, CDR1 is SEHNR and CDR2 is FQNEAQ (reference sequence). CDR3 length: 19 amino acids. Trimming left V 4 bases short and J 2 bases short, with 24 bases between. DNA of the CDR3: TGTGCCAGCAGCTACTCGACGGAACTGGGGGTTATGGGCAATCAGCCCCAGCATTTT. This sequence encodes CASSYSTELGVMGNQPQHF. Complete variable domain (other parts from reference TRBV7-9 and TRBJ1-5): DTGVSQNPRHKITKRGQNVTFRCDPISEHNRLYWYRQTLGQGPEFLTYFQNEAQLEKSRLLSDRFSAERPKGSFSTLEIQRTEQGDSAMYLCASSYSTELGVMGNQPQHFGDGTRLSIL.

The chain links TRBV6-2 or TRBV6-3 to TRBJ2-7; possible D gene TRBD2, 5 bases. The CDR3 is 18 residues long. Deletions cut 2 bases from V and 3 bases from J, with 23 bases between. The germline V gene has CDR1 MNHEY and CDR2 SVGEGT. The CDR3 DNA is TGTGCCAGCAGTTACGAATTCTCGCGGGCAGGAAGCATCTACGAGCAGTACTTC. Amino acid sequence: CASSYEFSRAGSIYEQYF.

The table lists this clonotype with a few counts. The V call is TRBV11-2, the J call TRBJ2-3, with a possible D match to TRBD2 (6 bases). Germline V gene sequence: CDR1 SGHAT, CDR2 FQNNGV. The CDR3 is made up of 16 amino acids. Trimming removed 2 bases from V and 3 bases from J, with 15 bases in between. Written as DNA, the CDR3 is TGTGCCAGCAGCTTACGGAGGGCCTTAAATACAGATACGCAGTATTTT. Translated, it gives CASSLRRALNTDTQYF. The whole variable domain, remainder taken from reference TRBV11-2 and TRBJ2-3, is EAGVAQSPRYKIIEKRQSVAFWCNPISGHATLYWYQQILGQGPKLLIQFQNNGVVDDSQLPKDRFSAERLKGVDSTLKIQPAKLEDSAVYLCASSLRRALNTDTQYFGPGTRLTVL.

This clonotype occurred a few times. Without the conserved terminal phenylalanine or tryptophan, this CDR3 likely stems from a read error. This chain connects TRBV6-2 or TRBV6-3 to TRBJ2-7; 7 nucleotides match TRBD2. Germline V gene data show CDR1 as MNHEY and CDR2 as SVGEGT. V trimming: 6 bases; J trimming: 3 bases; junction bases outside the gene matches: 2. CDR3 size: 12 residues. CDR3 sequence (DNA): TGTGCCAGCAGGGGGGGGGTCTACGAGCAGTACTCC. Residues: CASRGGVYEQYS.

Turning to this clonotype: Compared with germline, one end of the junction differs, possibly owing to a read error. The V gene is TRBV28, the J gene TRBJ2-7; D is ambiguous. The CDR3 totals 13 residues. The germline V gene has CDR1 MDHEN and CDR2 SYDVKM. DNA for the CDR3: TGTGTCAGCAGTTCCCCCCTGACACACGAGCAGTACTTC. This sequence encodes CVSSSPLTHEQYF.

The rearrangement links TRBV7-2 to TRBJ1-1; 9 bases are shared with TRBD1. From germline, CDR1 is SGHTA and CDR2 FQGNSA. This CDR3 contains 14 residues. After removal of 6 bases from V and 5 bases from J, the junction contained 7 bases not matched to a gene. CDR3 amino acids: CASRRTGERTEAFF. The CDR3 DNA is TGTGCCAGCAGGAGGACAGGGGAAAGAACTGAAGCTTTCTTT.

This clonotype showed up many times. The V gene is TRBV27, the J gene TRBJ2-7; the D is unclear. In germline, CDR1 is MNHEY, CDR2 SMNVEV (reference sequence). This CDR3 is 13 amino acids long. V was clipped by 3 bases and J by 3 bases, with 9 bases between them. CDR3: CASSLTRNYEQYF. CDR3 sequence (DNA): TGTGCCAGCAGTTTGACCAGGAACTACGAGCAGTACTTC.

CDR3 protein: CASSSPGNTQYF. DNA for the CDR3: TGTGCCAGCAGCTCCCCGGGAAATACGCAGTATTTT. The V call is TRBV7-3, the J call TRBJ2-3, with D possibly TRBD2 on 5 matching bases. This CDR3 contains 12 residues. The germline V gene has CDR1 SGHTA and CDR2 FQGTGA. Trimming removed 4 bases at V and 7 bases at J, with 9 bases between.

This sequence joins TRBV19 and TRBJ1-1; D uncertain. This CDR3 region has 14 residues. Trimming removed 6 bases from V and 0 bases from J, with 11 bases in between. Germline V CDR1 and CDR2: LNHDA, SQIVND (reference sequence). CDR3 in amino acids: CASSSLYMNTEAFF. CDR3 sequence (DNA): TGTGCCAGTAGCTCCCTCTATATGAACACTGAAGCTTTCTTT.

As regards this clonotype: The junction departs from the called germline gene at one end, perhaps through a read error. This chain connects TRBV20-1 to TRBJ2-7, with TRBD1 matching over 9 bases. Germline V gives CDR1 DFQATT, CDR2 SNEGSKA (reference sequence). The CDR3 has 15 amino acids. The CDR3 DNA reads as TGCAGTGCTAGAGCACCGGGACAGGGATCCTACGAGCAGTGCTTC. Translated, it gives CSARAPGQGSYEQCF.

This clonotype was counted once. A much more abundant neighbour one base away suggests this may be a read error. CDR3 loop: CATSRLNSNQPQHF. The DNA for the CDR3 is TGTGCCACCAGTAGACTGAATAGCAATCAGCCCCAGCATTTT. The chain has TRBV6-1 and TRBJ1-5, with D unresolved. The CDR3 covers 14 residues. The germline V gene has CDR1 MNHNS and CDR2 SASEGT.

CDR3 protein: CASSGTGPTYEQYF. The CDR3 DNA sequence: TGTGCCAGCAGCGGGACAGGGCCCACCTACGAGCAGTACTTC. J is TRBJ2-7 and V is TRBV2, with 9 bases matching TRBD1. The ends lost 6 bases at V and 2 bases at J; junction bases unmatched: 5. The CDR3 runs to 14 residues. The V gene's germline CDR1 is SNHLY and CDR2 FYNNEI.

The chain links TRBV19 to TRBJ2-1; maybe TRBD2 (6 bases). The germline V gene encodes CDR1 LNHDA and CDR2 SQIVND (reference sequence). The CDR3 is 14 amino acids. Trimming stripped 5 bases from V and 8 bases from J, with 16 bases between. The CDR3 DNA reads as TGTGCCAGTAGTTGGAGGGGTTTTATTTATGAGCAGTTCTTC. It is translated as CASSWRGFIYEQFF. Using reference TRBV19 and TRBJ2-1 for the parts outside the CDR3, the full variable domain is DGGITQSPKYLFRKEGQNVTLSCEQNLNHDAMYWYRQDPGQGLRLIYYSQIVNDFQKGDIAEGYSVSREKKESFPLTVTSAQKNPTAFYLCASSWRGFIYEQFFGPGTRLTVL.

This clonotype appeared many times. The V and J genes are TRBV6-1 and TRBJ1-1; 7 bases are a match to TRBD1. V shed 6 bases, J shed 1 base, and the junction held 11 bases outside the gene matches. The germline gives CDR1 MNHNS, CDR2 SASEGT. The CDR3 is made up of 16 amino acids. CDR3 sequence (DNA): TGTGCCAGCAGGCTCGACAGGGAGACAGGGAACACTGAAGCTTTCTTT. This encodes CASRLDRETGNTEAFF.

This clonotype was seen more than once but under ten times. J is TRBJ1-6 and V is TRBV28, with a possible D match to TRBD1 (5 bases). V lost 7 bases and J 1 base, leaving 11 bases between the germline ends. This CDR3 is built from 15 residues. Germline assignment: CDR1 MDHEN and CDR2 SYDVKM. The CDR3 protein is CASTSQGSYNSPLHF. DNA for the CDR3: TGTGCCAGCACCTCCCAGGGTTCCTATAATTCACCCCTCCACTTT.

The V gene is TRBV5-1, the J gene TRBJ1-1; D perhaps matches TRBD1 (5 bases). The CDR3 has 16 amino acids. Trimming removed 0 bases at V and 0 bases at J, with 12 bases between. The germline V gene encodes CDR1 SGHRS and CDR2 YFSETQ. The chain's CDR3 is CASSLARAAVNTEAFF. The DNA for the CDR3 is TGCGCCAGCAGCTTGGCCAGGGCAGCCGTGAACACTGAAGCTTTCTTT. Looking up the rest from reference TRBV5-1 and TRBJ1-1 gives the full variable domain: KAGVTQTPRYLIKTRGQQVTLSCSPISGHRSVSWYQQTPGQGLQFLFEYFSETQRNKGNFPGRFSGRQFSNSRSEMNVSTLELGDSALYLCASSLARAAVNTEAFFGQGTRLTVV.

The sample holds a few counts of this clonotype. The gene calls are TRBV7-2 and TRBJ1-2; D possibly corresponds to TRBD1 (6 bases). CDR1 is SGHTA, CDR2 FQGNSA, per germline. The CDR3 has 15 amino acids. Trimming shortened V by 2 bases and J by 4 bases, and 14 bases separated the two germline ends. CDR3 sequence reads: CASSLTQGRGYGYTF. DNA of the CDR3: TGTGCCAGCAGCTTAACACAGGGCCGGGGCTATGGCTACACCTTC.

Of note for this clonotype: Germline and junction disagree at one end, which may indicate a read error. This chain uses TRBV20-1 with TRBJ2-5, with D perhaps TRBD2 (6 bases). This CDR3 region has 14 residues. The germline V gene encodes CDR1 DFQATT and CDR2 SNEGSKA (reference sequence). The DNA of the CDR3 is TGCAGTGCTGTAGGTACAGGCAGACGGGAGAACCAGTACTTC. Protein sequence: CSAVGTGRRENQYF.